The 6 T cell receptor beta chains below come from one sample, sequenced in a study of control samples from healthy donors and cancer patients. Some clones are missing from TCRdb's copy, which holds only in-frame ones; the method was immunoSEQ multiplex PCR. The profile shows under 150,000 clones, roughly nine tenths of them singletons. The specimen sequenced was blood. These receptors were obtained from a woman under 40 in good health.

Only one count was recorded for this clone. The CDR3 here is CATSGGGPGQGTYEQYF. The CDR3 coding sequence is TGTGCCACCAGTGGGGGGGGCCCGGGACAGGGGACCTACGAGCAGTACTTC. This chain links TRBV24-1 with TRBJ2-7; 10 nucleotides align to TRBD1. The CDR3 runs 17 residues. V gave up 5 bases and J gave up 2 bases; unmatched junction bases: 11. Germline assignment: CDR1 KGHDR and CDR2 SFDVKD.

This clone was counted between two and nine times. This rearrangement joins TRBV4-2 to TRBJ1-2; TRBD1 is a possible D gene (6 bases). CDR1 and CDR2 (germline): LGHNA, YNFKEQ. The CDR3 is 14 residues long. The germline V and J ends were trimmed by 0 bases and 7 bases, with 12 bases remaining between them. The CDR3 sequence is CASSQEGGRGGYTF. The DNA of the CDR3 is TGTGCCAGCAGCCAAGAGGGGGGCAGGGGTGGCTACACCTTC.

The chain has TRBV11-3 and TRBJ2-5; D call uncertain. Germline V lookup: CDR1 SGHNT, CDR2 YENEEA. The length of the CDR3 is 14 residues. V lost 3 bases to trimming and J lost 0 bases, with 8 bases between them. The CDR3 region has the DNA TGTGCCAGCAGCTTCATGGGAAACCAAGAGACCCAGTACTTC. It codes for CASSFMGNQETQYF.

This chain links TRBV30 with TRBJ1-2; 7 positions match TRBD1. CDR1 GTSNPN and CDR2 SVGIG come from the germline V gene (reference sequence). Trimming cost V 3 bases and J 4 bases; bases outside gene matches: 5. CDR3 length: 13 amino acids. DNA for the CDR3: TGTGCCTGGAGGCGACAGGGTAGCTATGGCTACACCTTC. This codes for CAWRRQGSYGYTF.

The sample holds a few counts of this clone. V and J are TRBV6-5 and TRBJ2-1, with TRBD2 matching over 15 bases. The CDR3 runs to 15 residues. The V and J ends lost 8 bases and 9 bases, in that order; junction bases with no gene match: 8. Per germline, CDR1 MNHEY and CDR2 SVGAGI. This CDR3 is CASALGLAGGVEQFF. For the CDR3, the DNA is TGTGCCAGCGCGCTTGGACTAGCGGGAGGGGTTGAGCAGTTCTTC.

J is TRBJ1-2 and V is TRBV12-3 or TRBV12-4; D is ambiguous. With 5 bases removed from V and 2 bases from J, the gap between germline ends came to 6 bases. This CDR3 is 12 amino acids long. CDR3 residues: CASSGVNYGYTF. DNA of the CDR3: TGTGCCAGCAGTGGCGTAAACTATGGCTACACCTTC.